Described below is a single TCR beta chain sequence and its context. Antigen unknown. The CDR3 has 15 amino acids. V shed 2 bases and J shed 7 bases, with 18 bases lying between them. The germline CDR1 and CDR2 sequences are MNHEY and SVGAGI. Individual cDNA molecules received unique molecular identifiers in the library. Original data processing: Sample-level TCR yields exhibited a median of 95,638, with a range of about 20,000 to 700,000. TCRdb re-called the RACE reads with MiXCR, one entry per CDR3 protein. TCRdb, not the authors, supplied the V and J calls. The sample has 55,000 to 75,000 distinct CDR3 sequences; around 11% are singletons. The data are from a study of human T cells and chemical hapten exposure. Time point of the sample: patch test 3, about 24 weeks after DPC sensitization. Specified treatment: therapeutic diphenylcyclopropenone sensitization with weekly scalp DPC. Study outcomes and limitations: Expanded TCRs formed significantly more large CDR3 similarity clusters than controls. With patch test score, the counts of PT1 expanded TCRs showed a positive correlation.

This rearrangement joins TRBV6-5 to TRBJ2-7, with a weak D call TRBD1 (6 bases). Sequencing used whole blood, obtained in connection with sensitization to the hapten diphenylcyclopropenone (DPC). This clonotype originated in a man younger than 45 with alopecia areata. Some clones in this sample may be carry-over from other donors' samples. The CDR3 reads CASSYRGTATGEQYF. CDR3 bases: TGTGCCAGCAGTTACAGGGGGACGGCCACGGGGGAGCAGTACTTC.